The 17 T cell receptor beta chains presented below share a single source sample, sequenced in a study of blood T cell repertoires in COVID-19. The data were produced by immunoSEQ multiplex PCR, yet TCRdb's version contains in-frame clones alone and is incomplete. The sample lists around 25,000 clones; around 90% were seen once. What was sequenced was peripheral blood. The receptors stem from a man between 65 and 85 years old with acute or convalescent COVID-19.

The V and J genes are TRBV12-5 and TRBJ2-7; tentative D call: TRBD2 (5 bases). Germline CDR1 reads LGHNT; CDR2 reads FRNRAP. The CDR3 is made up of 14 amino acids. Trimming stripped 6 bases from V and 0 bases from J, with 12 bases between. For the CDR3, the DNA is TGTGCTAGTGGATTTAGGGAGAGCTCCTACGAGCAGTACTTC. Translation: CASGFRESSYEQYF.

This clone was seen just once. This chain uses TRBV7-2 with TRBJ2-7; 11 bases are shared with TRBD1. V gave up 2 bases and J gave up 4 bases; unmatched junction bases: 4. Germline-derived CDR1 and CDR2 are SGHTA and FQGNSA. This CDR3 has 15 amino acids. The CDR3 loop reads CASSLHGTGGYEQYF. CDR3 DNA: TGTGCCAGCAGCTTACATGGGACAGGGGGGTACGAGCAGTACTTC.

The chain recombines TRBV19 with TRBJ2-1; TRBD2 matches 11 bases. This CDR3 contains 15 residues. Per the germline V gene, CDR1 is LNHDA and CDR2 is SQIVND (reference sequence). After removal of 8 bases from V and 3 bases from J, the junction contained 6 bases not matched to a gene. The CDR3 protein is CASGTSGPDYNEQFF. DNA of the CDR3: TGTGCCAGTGGGACTAGCGGACCTGACTACAATGAGCAGTTCTTC.

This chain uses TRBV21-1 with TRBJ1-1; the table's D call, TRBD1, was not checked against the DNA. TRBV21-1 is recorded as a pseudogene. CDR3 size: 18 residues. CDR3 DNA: TGTGCCAGCAGCAATTGGGTTAGCAGGGGGAGGATGAACACTGAAGCTTTCTTT. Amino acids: CASSNWVSRGRMNTEAFF.

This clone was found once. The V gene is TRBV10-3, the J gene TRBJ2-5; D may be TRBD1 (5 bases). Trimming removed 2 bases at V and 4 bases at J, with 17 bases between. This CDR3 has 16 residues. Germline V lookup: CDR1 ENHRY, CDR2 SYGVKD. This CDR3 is CAISERGSLRGETQYF. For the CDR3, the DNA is TGTGCCATCAGTGAGAGGGGTAGCCTTCGAGGAGAGACCCAGTACTTC.

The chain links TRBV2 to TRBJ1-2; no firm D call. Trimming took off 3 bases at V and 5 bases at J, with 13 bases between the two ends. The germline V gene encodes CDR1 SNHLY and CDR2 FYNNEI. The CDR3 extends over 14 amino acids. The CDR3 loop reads CASSDGLFLYGYTF. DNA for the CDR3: TGTGCCAGCAGTGATGGCCTGTTCCTTTATGGCTACACCTTC. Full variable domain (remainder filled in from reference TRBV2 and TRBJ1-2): EPEVTQTPSHQVTQMGQEVILRCVPISNHLYFYWYRQILGQKVEFLVSFYNNEISEKSEIFDDQFSVERPDGSNFTLKIRSTKLEDSAMYFCASSDGLFLYGYTFGSGTRLTVV.

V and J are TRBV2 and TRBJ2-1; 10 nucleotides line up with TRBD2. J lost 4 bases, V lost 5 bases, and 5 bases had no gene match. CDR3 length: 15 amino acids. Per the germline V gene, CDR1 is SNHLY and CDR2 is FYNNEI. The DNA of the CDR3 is TGTGCCAGCAGTTCAGGACTAGCGGCGTACAATGAGCAGTTCTTC. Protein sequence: CASSSGLAAYNEQFF.

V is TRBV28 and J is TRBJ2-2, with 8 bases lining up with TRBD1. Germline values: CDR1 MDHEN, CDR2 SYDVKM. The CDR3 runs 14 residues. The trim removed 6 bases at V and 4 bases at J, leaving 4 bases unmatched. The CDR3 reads CASRPGQGTGELFF. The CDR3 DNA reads TGTGCCAGCAGGCCAGGACAGGGCACCGGGGAGCTGTTTTTT.

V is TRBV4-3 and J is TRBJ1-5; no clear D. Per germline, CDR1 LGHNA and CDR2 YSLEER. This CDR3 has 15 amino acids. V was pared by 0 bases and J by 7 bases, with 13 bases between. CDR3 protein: CASSQEEGLGQPQHF. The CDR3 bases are TGCGCCAGCAGCCAAGAGGAAGGTCTAGGCCAGCCCCAGCATTTT.

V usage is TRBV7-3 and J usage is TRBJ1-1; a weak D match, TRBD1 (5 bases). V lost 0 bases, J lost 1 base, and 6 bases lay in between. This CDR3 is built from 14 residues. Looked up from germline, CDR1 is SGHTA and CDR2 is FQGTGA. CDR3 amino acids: CASSLTGANTEAFF. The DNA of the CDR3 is TGTGCCAGCAGCTTAACAGGGGCGAACACTGAAGCTTTCTTT. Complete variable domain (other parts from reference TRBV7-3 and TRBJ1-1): GAGVSQTPSNKVTEKGKYVELRCDPISGHTALYWYRQSLGQGPEFLIYFQGTGAADDSGLPNDRFFAVRPEGSVSTLKIQRTERGDSAVYLCASSLTGANTEAFFGQGTRLTVV.

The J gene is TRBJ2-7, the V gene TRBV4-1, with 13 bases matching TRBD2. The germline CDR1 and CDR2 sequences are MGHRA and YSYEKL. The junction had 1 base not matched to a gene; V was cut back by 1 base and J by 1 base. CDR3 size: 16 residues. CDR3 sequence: CASSQATSGRSYEQYF. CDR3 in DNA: TGCGCCAGCAGCCAAGCGACTAGCGGGAGGTCCTACGAGCAGTACTTC.

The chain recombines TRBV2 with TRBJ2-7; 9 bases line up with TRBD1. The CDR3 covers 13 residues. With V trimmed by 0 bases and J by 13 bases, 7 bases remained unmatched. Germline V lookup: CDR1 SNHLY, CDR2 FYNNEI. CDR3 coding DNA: TGTGCCAGCAGTGAAGCGAGGACAGGGGTAATATACTTC. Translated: CASSEARTGVIYF.

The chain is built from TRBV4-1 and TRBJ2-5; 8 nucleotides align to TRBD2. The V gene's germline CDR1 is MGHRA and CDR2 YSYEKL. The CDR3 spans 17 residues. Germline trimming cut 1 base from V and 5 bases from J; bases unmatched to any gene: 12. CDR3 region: CASSQGISDSGTETQYF. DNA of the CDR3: TGCGCCAGCAGCCAAGGAATTTCTGATAGCGGGACGGAGACCCAGTACTTC.

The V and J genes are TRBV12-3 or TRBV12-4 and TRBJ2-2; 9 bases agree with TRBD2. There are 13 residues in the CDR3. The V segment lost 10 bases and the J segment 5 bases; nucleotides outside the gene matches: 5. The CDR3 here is CAIAGVETGELFF. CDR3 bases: TGTGCCATAGCGGGAGTGGAGACCGGGGAGCTGTTTTTT.

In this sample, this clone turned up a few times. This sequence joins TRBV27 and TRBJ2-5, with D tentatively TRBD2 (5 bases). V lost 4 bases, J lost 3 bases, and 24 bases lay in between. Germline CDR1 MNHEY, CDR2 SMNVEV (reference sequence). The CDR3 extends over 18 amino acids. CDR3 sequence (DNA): TGTGCCAGCAGTTCATTGGTAGGAGCGGCCCAGAAGAAAGAGACCCAGTACTTC. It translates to CASSSLVGAAQKKETQYF.

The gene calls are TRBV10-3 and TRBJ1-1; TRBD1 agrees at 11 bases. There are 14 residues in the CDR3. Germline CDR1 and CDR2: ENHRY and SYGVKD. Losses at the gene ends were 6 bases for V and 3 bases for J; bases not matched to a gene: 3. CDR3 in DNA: TGTGCCATCAGGACGGGACAGGGGGACACTGAAGCTTTCTTT. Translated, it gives CAIRTGQGDTEAFF.

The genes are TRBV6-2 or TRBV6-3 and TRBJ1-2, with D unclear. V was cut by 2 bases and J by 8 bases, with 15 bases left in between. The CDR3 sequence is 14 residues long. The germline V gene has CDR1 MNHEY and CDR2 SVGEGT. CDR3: CASSYIIGGHGYTF. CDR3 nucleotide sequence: TGTGCCAGCAGTTACATTATTGGAGGGCACGGCTACACCTTC.